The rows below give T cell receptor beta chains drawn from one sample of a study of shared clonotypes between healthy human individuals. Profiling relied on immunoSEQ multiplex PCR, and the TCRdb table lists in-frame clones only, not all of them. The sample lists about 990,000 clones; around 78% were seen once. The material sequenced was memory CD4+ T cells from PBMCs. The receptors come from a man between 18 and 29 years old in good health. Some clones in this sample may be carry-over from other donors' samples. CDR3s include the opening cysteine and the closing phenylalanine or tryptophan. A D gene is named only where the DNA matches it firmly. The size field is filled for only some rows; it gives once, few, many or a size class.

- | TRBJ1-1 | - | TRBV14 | TGTGCCAGCAGCCCTTTAGTGTGGGGGCCCGGGGGCACTGAAGCTTTCTTT | CASSPLVWGPGGTEAFF
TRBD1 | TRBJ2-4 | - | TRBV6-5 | TGTGCCACCCGGGACAGGGAAAACATTCAGTACTTC | CATRDRENIQYF
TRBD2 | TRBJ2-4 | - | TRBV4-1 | TGCGCCAGCAGCAATGGACTAGCGGGAGGTCTAGCCAAAAACATTCAGTACTTC | CASSNGLAGGLAKNIQYF
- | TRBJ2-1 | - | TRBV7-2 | TGTGCCAGCAGAATTGCAGGAGACTGGGGTGAGCAGTTCTTC | CASRIAGDWGEQFF
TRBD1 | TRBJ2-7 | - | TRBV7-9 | TGTGCCAGTCTACGACAGGGGGCAGTCTACGAGCAGTACTTC | CASLRQGAVYEQYF
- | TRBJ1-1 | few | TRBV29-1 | TGCAGCGTTGAACGTAGGCAGGGAGGGGACACTGAAGCTTTCTTT | CSVERRQGGDTEAFF
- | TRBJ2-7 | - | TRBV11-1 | TGTGCCAGCAGCACGTACGGACTCCGCTACGAGCAGTACTTC | CASSTYGLRYEQYF
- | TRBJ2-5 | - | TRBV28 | TGTGCCAGCAGTTCCTGGGGTGGGGGGAGCGAGACCCAGTACTTC | CASSSWGGGSETQYF
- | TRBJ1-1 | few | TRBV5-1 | TGCGCCAGCAGCTTGCGTCGGCCGAACACTGAAGCTTTCTTT | CASSLRRPNTEAFF
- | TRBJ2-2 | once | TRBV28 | TGTGCCAGCAGTTTGGGGGGGCAGAACACCGGGGAGCTGTTTTTT | CASSLGGQNTGELFF
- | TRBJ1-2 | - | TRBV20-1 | TGCAGTGCTAGATGGGGTGATGGCTACACCTTC | CSARWGDGYTF
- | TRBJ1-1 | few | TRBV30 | TGTGCCTGGAGTGGCACTGAAGCTTTCTTT | CAWSGTEAFF
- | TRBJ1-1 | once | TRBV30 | TGTGCCTGGACCTCTTCCCTGAACACTGAAGCTTTCTTT | CAWTSSLNTEAFF
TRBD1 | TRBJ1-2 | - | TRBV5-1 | TGCGCCAGCAGCTTGGCCGGGCGGGCAGGGGGCAACTATGGCTACACCTTC | CASSLAGRAGGNYGYTF
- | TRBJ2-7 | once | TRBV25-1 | TGTGCCAGCAGCCGCCAGTACTCATCCTACGAGCAGTACTTC | CASSRQYSSYEQYF
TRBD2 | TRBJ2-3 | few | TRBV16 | TGTGCCAGCAGCCAGCTGGCGGGAGTAGGGAATACGCAGTATTTT | CASSQLAGVGNTQYF
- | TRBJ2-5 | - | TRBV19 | TGTGCCAGTAGTTTTACTAGGGGGGAGACCCAGTACTTC | CASSFTRGETQYF
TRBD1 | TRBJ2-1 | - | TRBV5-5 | TGTGCCAGCAGCTTGGCCGATCGTTACAGGGGAGCGGCCAATGAGCAGTTCTTC | CASSLADRYRGAANEQFF
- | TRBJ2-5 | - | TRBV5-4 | TGTGCCAGCAGCTTAACTGCCAAGGAGACCAAGTACTTC | CASSLTAKETKYF
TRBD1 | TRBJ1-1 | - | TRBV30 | TGTGCCTGGAGTGTCCGGGGACAGGGTGGGACTGAAGCTTTCTTT | CAWSVRGQGGTEAFF
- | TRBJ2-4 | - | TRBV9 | TGTGCCAGCAGCGTAAGTCAGGGAGGAAACATTCAGTACTTC | CASSVSQGGNIQYF
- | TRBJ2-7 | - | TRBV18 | TGTGCCAGCTCACAGCTCAGGGGAAATTACGAGCAGTACTTC | CASSQLRGNYEQYF
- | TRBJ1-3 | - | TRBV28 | TGTGCCAGCACCACGAATAATGGAAACACCATATATTTT | CASTTNNGNTIYF
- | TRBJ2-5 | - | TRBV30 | TGTGCCTGGAGCGAAGGGGGGGAGGCCCAGTACTTC | CAWSEGGEAQYF
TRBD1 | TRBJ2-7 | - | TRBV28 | TGTGCCAGCACCGTCGCCGGGACAGAGCCGAATCGGGGAGTTATGGAGCAGTACTTC | CASTVAGTEPNRGVMEQYF
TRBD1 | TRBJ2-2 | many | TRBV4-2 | TGTGCCAGCAGCGAAGGACAGGGTAGTAACACCGGGGAGCTGTTTTTT | CASSEGQGSNTGELFF
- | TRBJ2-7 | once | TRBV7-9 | TGTGCCAGCAGCCCCCAGAGTAACGAGCAGTACTTC | CASSPQSNEQYF
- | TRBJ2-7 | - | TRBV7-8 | TGTGCCAGCAGCCTCCGGGACACGGCCTACGAGCAGTACTTC | CASSLRDTAYEQYF
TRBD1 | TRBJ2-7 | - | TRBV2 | TGTGCCAGCAGTGAAACCCGACAGGGGTACGAGCAGTACTTC | CASSETRQGYEQYF
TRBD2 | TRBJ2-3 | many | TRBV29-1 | TGCAGCGTTGACGGGACTAGCGGGAGGGGGGATACGCAGTATTTT | CSVDGTSGRGDTQYF
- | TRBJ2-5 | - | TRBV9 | TGTGCCAGCAGCGTAGGATCAGGGGCCCAAGAGACCCAGTACTTC | CASSVGSGAQETQYF
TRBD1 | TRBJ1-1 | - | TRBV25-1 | TGTGCCAGCAGACAGACAGGGGCTGGTGGCACTGAAGCTTTCTTT | CASRQTGAGGTEAFF
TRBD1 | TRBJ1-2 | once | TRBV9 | TGTGCCAGCAGCCCTGGACAGGGGGTGTTGGGTGGCTACACCTTC | CASSPGQGVLGGYTF
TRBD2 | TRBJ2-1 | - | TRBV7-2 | TGTGCCAGCAGCCCAGGGACTAGTGGTTACAATGAGCAGTTCTTC | CASSPGTSGYNEQFF
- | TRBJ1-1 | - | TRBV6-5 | TGTGCCAGCAGTAAGGTAGACACTGAAGCTTTCTTT | CASSKVDTEAFF
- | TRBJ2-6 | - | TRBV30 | TGTGCCTGGAGTGAAGGTGGGGCCAACGTCCTGACTTTC | CAWSEGGANVLTF
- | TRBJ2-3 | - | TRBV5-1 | TGCGCCAGCAGCTCAGGGACTCAGGCTGCAGATACGCAGTATTTT | CASSSGTQAADTQYF
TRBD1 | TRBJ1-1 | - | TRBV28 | TGTGCCAGCAACCTGGACAGGGGACCAAAGAACACTGAAGCTTTCTTT | CASNLDRGPKNTEAFF
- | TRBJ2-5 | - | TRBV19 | TGTGCCAGTAGTATGTTCAGGGAAGGGGAGACCCAGTACTTC | CASSMFREGETQYF
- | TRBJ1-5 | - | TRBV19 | TGTGCCAGTAGTCCCCAAGGGTATCAGCCCCAGCATTTT | CASSPQGYQPQHF
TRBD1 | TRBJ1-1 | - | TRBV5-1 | TGCGCCAGCAGCTTGCAGGGGGCAGAAACTGAAGCTTTCTTT | CASSLQGAETEAFF
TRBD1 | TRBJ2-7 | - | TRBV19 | TGTGCCAGTAGAGGGGACAGGTCGTCCTACGAGCAGTACTTC | CASRGDRSSYEQYF
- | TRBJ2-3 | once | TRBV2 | TGTGCCAGCAGCGAGCAAGCGTGGGGGGAGACAGATACGCAGTATTTT | CASSEQAWGETDTQYF
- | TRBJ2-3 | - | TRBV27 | TGTGCCAGCAGTTCACCGGGAGACCCGCAGTATTTT | CASSSPGDPQYF
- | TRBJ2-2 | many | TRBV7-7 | TGTGCCAGCAGCTTGAGATGGGCGGGATCAGACACCGGGGAGCTGTTTTTT | CASSLRWAGSDTGELFF
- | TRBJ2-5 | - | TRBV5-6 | TGTGCCAGCAGCTTAGACAAAGAGACCCAGTACTTC | CASSLDKETQYF
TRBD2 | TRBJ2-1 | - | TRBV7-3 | TGTGCCAGCAGCCTAGCGGGAGGCATATACAATGAGCAGTTCTTC | CASSLAGGIYNEQFF
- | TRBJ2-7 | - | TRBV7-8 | TGTGCCAGCAGCTTAGGAGGGGGGACAATCTCCTACGAGCAGTACTTC | CASSLGGGTISYEQYF
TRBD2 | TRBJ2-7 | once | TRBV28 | TGTGCCAGCAGAACCCCGGGACTAGCGGGAGTCACGGACGAGCAGTACTTC | CASRTPGLAGVTDEQYF
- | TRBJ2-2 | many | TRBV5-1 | TGCGCCAGCAGCCCTCGGTGGGACACCGGGGAGCTGTTTTTT | CASSPRWDTGELFF